Listed below are T cell receptor beta chains from one sample, sequenced in a study of T-cell reconstitution after alpha-beta-depleted transplantation in children. TCRdb itself ran the PCR reads through MiXCR, one entry per CDR3 protein. The table includes about 460,000 distinct CDR3 sequences, approximately 10% detected once. The source was PBMCs, collected before TCRalphabeta/CD19-depleted stem cell transplant. These receptors were collected from a child aged 2 to 15 with inherited bone marrow failure, due to receive a stem cell transplant. The CDR3 runs from the conserved cysteine through the conserved F or W. The D gene is left open where the match is weak. Some rows have no size entry. The others give once, few or many, or a class for an expanded clone.

j_call d_call v_call clone_size cdr3_nt cdr3_aa
TRBJ2-2 . TRBV7-2 . TGTGCCAGCAGCTCGGACGGCCTGAACACCGGGGAGCTGTTTTTT CASSSDGLNTGELFF
TRBJ2-2 . TRBV6-1 few TGTGCCAGCAGGGTAAGGGGAGACAGGACCGGGGAGCTGTTTTTT CASRVRGDRTGELFF
TRBJ2-5 . TRBV27 few TGTGCCAGCAGTTTAATTCGGGGGTACCAAGAGACCCAGTACTTC CASSLIRGYQETQYF
TRBJ2-2 . TRBV12-3/TRBV12-4 . TGTGCCAGCAGCCCCGGGGGTTCGACCTGGGAGCTGTTTTTT CASSPGGSTWELFF
TRBJ2-3 . TRBV12-3/TRBV12-4 few TGTGCCAGCAGTGCGGGGAGTCGTGCAGATACGCAGTATTTT CASSAGSRADTQYF
TRBJ1-1 TRBD1 TRBV5-1 many TGCGCCAGCAGCTTGGCAGGACAGGGGGCCACTGAAGCTTTCTTT CASSLAGQGATEAFF
TRBJ2-1 TRBD2 TRBV27 many TGTGCCAGCCTTCGAAGGACTAGCGGATACAATGAGCAGTTCTTC CASLRRTSGYNEQFF
TRBJ2-1 . TRBV14 many TGTGCCAGCAGCCAAGATCATATCGCTCGGTTCTTC CASSQDHIARFF
TRBJ2-7 TRBD1 TRBV12-3/TRBV12-4 many TGTGCCAGCAGTAGACAGGGTAACTACGAGCAGTACTTC CASSRQGNYEQYF
TRBJ1-2 . TRBV10-2 many TGCGCCAGCAGTGCAACACTGACTCGGACCTATGGCTACACCTTC CASSATLTRTYGYTF
TRBJ1-1 . TRBV20-1 many TGCAGTGCTCACCACCCGCGCACTGAAGCTTTCTTT CSAHHPRTEAFF
TRBJ1-4 . TRBV30 many TGTGCCTGGATCCAGGCGGATGAAAAACTGTTTTTT CAWIQADEKLFF
TRBJ2-3 . TRBV5-5 many TGTGCCAGCAGCTTGGGTCCGGGGTTAGGGGGAGATACGCAGTATTTT CASSLGPGLGGDTQYF
TRBJ2-7 TRBD2 TRBV30 . TGTGCCTGGACCGGGACTAACTCCTACGAGCAGTACTTC CAWTGTNSYEQYF
TRBJ2-3 . TRBV10-3 many TGTGCCATCAAACAGCCAACTAGCACAGATACGCAGTATTTT CAIKQPTSTDTQYF
TRBJ2-1 TRBD2 TRBV5-1 . TGCGCCAGCAGCTTGGCGGTAGCGGGAGCAGGCAATGAGCAGTTCTTC CASSLAVAGAGNEQFF
TRBJ2-7 . TRBV11-2 few TGTGCCAGCAGCTCTGCTGAACTGCCCTCCCCTTACGAGCAGTACTTC CASSSAELPSPYEQYF
TRBJ2-4 . TRBV10-3 many TGTGCCATCAGTGATAACACCGGGCCTCCTCGGAACTTC CAISDNTGPPRNF
TRBJ2-1 TRBD2 TRBV7-9 many TGTGCCAGCACTGTGGCTCTAGCGGGAGGGGATGAGCAGTTCTTC CASTVALAGGDEQFF
TRBJ2-1 . TRBV6-2/TRBV6-3 few TGTGCCAGCAGTTACTGGCGGGAACTCTCCTACAATGAGCAGTTCTTC CASSYWRELSYNEQFF
TRBJ1-4 . TRBV5-4 . TGTGCCAGCAGCCGCGACCGTGGAGTAAATGAAAAACTGTTTTTT CASSRDRGVNEKLFF
TRBJ1-3 . TRBV19 few TGTGCCAGTAGTCGTGGACGGAACTCTGGAAACACCATATATTTT CASSRGRNSGNTIYF
TRBJ2-2 TRBD2 TRBV5-5 many TGTGCCAGCAGCCAGACTAGCGGGAGCCCCGGGGAGCTGTTTTTT CASSQTSGSPGELFF
TRBJ2-7 . TRBV6-2/TRBV6-3 many TGTGCCAGCAGTTACGGGGGAGGAGCCTACGAGCAGTACTTC CASSYGGGAYEQYF
TRBJ2-1 . TRBV5-1 few TGCGCCAGCAGCCGTACCCTAGCGAATAACAATGAGCAGTTCTTC CASSRTLANNNEQFF
TRBJ2-7 TRBD1 TRBV6-5 many TGTGCCAGCAGCTACGACGGGACAGAAACCTACGAGCAGTACTTC CASSYDGTETYEQYF
TRBJ1-2 . TRBV7-2 many TGTGCCAGCAGCTTAGCCCCTCCTCCAGGGCTCGGCTACACCTTC CASSLAPPPGLGYTF
TRBJ1-2 . TRBV19 . TGTGCCAGTAGTATTCGGGGGCCCTATGGCTACACCTTC CASSIRGPYGYTF
TRBJ2-5 TRBD2 TRBV7-2 many TGTGCCAGCAGTCGGGAGGGCCCAGAGACCCAGTACTTC CASSREGPETQYF
TRBJ2-5 . TRBV14 few TGTGCCAGCAGCCAAGAACATACCGAGACCCAGTACTTC CASSQEHTETQYF
TRBJ2-5 . TRBV4-3 many TGCGCCAGCAGCCAAGATGGGCGCCCTGGGGAGACCCAGTACTTC CASSQDGRPGETQYF
TRBJ1-2 . TRBV13 many TGTGCCAGCAGCTTAGTGGGGGTTGACTATGGCTACACCTTC CASSLVGVDYGYTF
TRBJ2-4 TRBD2 TRBV14 many TGTGCCAGCAGCCAGGGTCGACTAGCGGGGTATAAAAACATTCAGTACTTC CASSQGRLAGYKNIQYF
TRBJ2-2 TRBD2 TRBV7-2 many TGTGCCAGCAGAACCGGGACTAGCGAGAACACCGGGGAGCTGTTTTTT CASRTGTSENTGELFF
TRBJ2-7 . TRBV19 . TGTGCCAGTAGTATTCGCGATCCGTCCTACGAGCAGTACTTC CASSIRDPSYEQYF
TRBJ2-2 . TRBV20-1 few TGCAGTGCTAGAAGAGGGGGGCGCGGGGAGCTGTTTTTT CSARRGGRGELFF
TRBJ2-7 . TRBV7-9 many TGTGCCAGCAGCTCCGGATGGGGGGCGACGTCCGAGCAGTACTTC CASSSGWGATSEQYF